The next 32 T cell receptor beta chains were all read from a single sample in a study of vaccination effects on CD4 cells after COVID-19. Sequenced by immunoSEQ multiplex PCR; TCRdb stores in-frame clones only, minus some. The profile covers approximately 40,000 clones, with 73% appearing a single time and 30% to 40% taken by the ten largest. What these receptors recognize is not known. CD4+ T cells specific for antigen were expanded with viral peptide pools by the ViraFEST assay before sequencing. Researchers isolated CD4+ T cells once approximately ten days of culture had elapsed. The individual was infected with SARS-CoV-2 between March and December 2020, as confirmed by PCR. This specimen consisted of CD4+ T cells from PBMCs cultured with a peptide pool, obtained before COVID-19 vaccination. The source of these receptors is a human donor who had a prior SARS-CoV-2 infection.

This rearrangement joins TRBV18 to TRBJ1-5, with D perhaps TRBD1 (6 bases). Germline loops: CDR1 KGHSH, CDR2 LQKENI. The CDR3 totals 16 residues. V gave up 6 bases and J gave up 4 bases, with 19 bases separating them. The CDR3 nucleotides are TGTGCCAGCTCGCTCTTACGACCGGGGACAAATCAGCCCCAGCATTTT. Its protein is CASSLLRPGTNQPQHF. Full variable domain (rest looked up from reference TRBV18 and TRBJ1-5): NAGVMQNPRHLVRRRGQEARLRCSPMKGHSHVYWYRQLPEEGLKFMVYLQKENIIDESGMPKERFSAEFPKEGPSILRIQQVVRGDSAAYFCASSLLRPGTNQPQHFGDGTRLSIL.

The rearrangement links TRBV29-1 to TRBJ1-4, with D possibly being TRBD1 (5 bases). Germline-derived CDR1 and CDR2 are SQVTM and ANQGSEA. This CDR3 has 16 amino acids. Trimming left V 4 bases short and J 4 bases short, with 19 bases between. CDR3 nucleotides: TGCAGCGTTGTGGCGGACCTTAAGGGGTTTAATGAAAAACTGTTTTTT. This codes for CSVVADLKGFNEKLFF. Together with reference TRBV29-1 and TRBJ1-4, the CDR3 gives the full variable domain: SAVISQKPSRDICQRGTSLTIQCQVDSQVTMMFWYRQQPGQSLTLIATANQGSEATYESGFVIDKFPISRPNLTFSTLTVSNMSPEDSSIYLCSVVADLKGFNEKLFFGSGTQLSVL.

The chain links TRBV27 to TRBJ2-3; D unclear. V was cut by 5 bases and J by 8 bases, with 11 bases left in between. CDR1 and CDR2 (germline): MNHEY, SMNVEV (reference sequence). CDR3 length: 12 amino acids. This CDR3 reads CASSPVAGTQYF. CDR3 coding DNA: TGTGCCAGCAGTCCGGTAGCAGGTACGCAGTATTTT.

The sample holds a few counts of this clone. The chain links TRBV18 to TRBJ2-7; 7 bases match TRBD1. The germline CDR1 and CDR2 sequences are KGHSH and LQKENI. V trimming: 3 bases; J trimming: 0 bases; junction bases outside the gene matches: 5. The CDR3 totals 15 residues. The CDR3 here is CASSPWTGSSYEQYF. CDR3 nucleotide sequence: TGTGCCAGCTCACCTTGGACAGGTAGCTCCTACGAGCAGTACTTC.

The CDR3 DNA is TGTGCCAGCAGCTTACCTAGATTGTTCCCCCCAGATACGCAGTATTTT. Encoded protein: CASSLPRLFPPDTQYF. The rearrangement uses TRBV11-3 and TRBJ2-3, with no clear D. This CDR3 region has 16 residues. Trimming removed 2 bases from V and 4 bases from J, with 16 bases in between. Germline assignment: CDR1 SGHNT and CDR2 YENEEA.

The gene calls are TRBV12-5 and TRBJ2-5; D tentatively fits TRBD1 or TRBD2 (6 bases each). V lost 1 base to trimming and J lost 5 bases, with 8 bases between them. The CDR3 contains 13 residues. Germline CDR1 and CDR2: LGHNT and FRNRAP. The CDR3 nucleotides are TGTGCTAGTGGTTTGGGGGGGGCTGAGACCCAGTACTTC. Translating gives CASGLGGAETQYF.

The chain is built from TRBV5-4 and TRBJ2-7, with 8 bases matching TRBD2. The ends lost 2 bases at V and 2 bases at J; junction bases unmatched: 6. This CDR3 spans 15 amino acids. Germline V gene sequence: CDR1 SGHNT, CDR2 YYREEE (reference sequence). The CDR3 region is CASSFDGGATYEQYF. The CDR3 nucleotides read TGTGCCAGCAGCTTCGACGGGGGGGCAACCTACGAGCAGTACTTC.

This chain connects TRBV6-4 to TRBJ1-5; D is undetermined. Germline values: CDR1 MRHNA, CDR2 SNTAGT. Trimming removed 2 bases from V and 3 bases from J, with 11 bases in between. This CDR3 comprises 15 residues. CDR3 in amino acids: CASSDHGQINQPQHF. DNA for the CDR3: TGTGCCAGCAGTGACCACGGCCAAATCAATCAGCCCCAGCATTTT.

The chain employs TRBV18 and TRBJ1-3; D perhaps matches TRBD1 (5 bases). The ends were cut back, 2 bases at V and 4 bases at J, with 15 bases in the middle. This CDR3 region has 16 residues. From germline, CDR1 is KGHSH and CDR2 LQKENI. The CDR3 region is CASSPMAQGSGNTIYF. Here the CDR3 DNA reads TGTGCCAGCTCACCAATGGCTCAGGGTTCAGGAAACACCATATATTTT.

CDR3 DNA sequence: TGTGCCAGCTCACCCCTCGGGGGGGGCGTCGAAAAACTGTTTTTT. Its protein is CASSPLGGGVEKLFF. The chain uses TRBV18 and TRBJ1-4, with D perhaps matching TRBD1 (6 bases). The CDR3 runs to 15 residues. V shed 3 bases and J shed 8 bases, with 16 bases lying between them. In germline, CDR1 is KGHSH, CDR2 LQKENI.

This chain joins TRBV13 and TRBJ2-7, with D possibly TRBD1 on 6 matching bases. Germline CDR1 reads PRHDT; CDR2 reads FYEKMQ (reference sequence). The CDR3 has 16 residues. V shed 5 bases and J shed 2 bases, with 19 bases lying between them. The CDR3: CASSDRTGSRAYEQYF. CDR3 DNA sequence: TGTGCCAGCAGCGACAGAACAGGGAGTAGAGCCTACGAGCAGTACTTC.

This clone was seen a few times. This sequence joins TRBV2 and TRBJ2-7; weak D call: TRBD1 (6 bases). Trimming cost V 4 bases and J 0 bases, with 10 bases left between them. Germline V gene lookup returns CDR1 SNHLY and CDR2 FYNNEI. CDR3 length equals 14 residues. Here the CDR3 DNA reads TGTGCCAGCAGTGTAGGGACATACTCCTACGAGCAGTACTTC. Translated: CASSVGTYSYEQYF. The entire variable domain, with the rest obtained from reference TRBV2 and TRBJ2-7, is as follows: EPEVTQTPSHQVTQMGQEVILRCVPISNHLYFYWYRQILGQKVEFLVSFYNNEISEKSEIFDDQFSVERPDGSNFTLKIRSTKLEDSAMYFCASSVGTYSYEQYFGPGTRLTVT.

The genes are TRBV6-1 and TRBJ2-7, with TRBD2 identical over 12 bases. The CDR3 is 14 amino acids. CDR1 is MNHNS and CDR2 is SASEGT in the germline V gene. J lost 6 bases, V lost 3 bases, and 3 bases had no gene match. CDR3 DNA sequence: TGTGCCAGCAGTGACCTAGCGGGGGGGTCCGAGCAGTACTTC. Amino acids: CASSDLAGGSEQYF.

V gene TRBV2 combines with J gene TRBJ2-1, with D maybe TRBD2 (6 bases). This CDR3 is built from 15 residues. Germline V gives CDR1 SNHLY, CDR2 FYNNEI. The V end was cut by 8 bases, the J end by 3 bases, with 17 bases between. CDR3 bases: TGTGCCAGCTGTCAGGAGGCGGGAAACTACAATGAGCAGTTCTTC. Amino acid sequence: CASCQEAGNYNEQFF. The complete variable domain, with remaining parts taken from reference TRBV2 and TRBJ2-1, reads EPEVTQTPSHQVTQMGQEVILRCVPISNHLYFYWYRQILGQKVEFLVSFYNNEISEKSEIFDDQFSVERPDGSNFTLKIRSTKLEDSAMYFCASCQEAGNYNEQFFGPGTRLTVL.

This rearrangement joins TRBV11-3 to TRBJ2-1, with TRBD2 identical over 9 bases. CDR3 length: 15 amino acids. Per the germline V gene, CDR1 is SGHNT and CDR2 is YENEEA. The V gene end was trimmed by 0 bases and the J gene end by 8 bases; junction bases not matched to a gene: 5. The CDR3 spells CASSLEASGKDEQFF. For the CDR3, the DNA is TGTGCCAGCAGCTTAGAGGCTAGCGGGAAGGATGAGCAGTTCTTC.

The rearrangement uses TRBV2 and TRBJ2-3; D is undetermined. The germline CDR1 and CDR2 sequences are SNHLY and FYNNEI. The CDR3 spans 12 residues. V shed 6 bases and J shed 0 bases, with 4 bases lying between them. CDR3 DNA: TGTGCCAGCAGCGCTAGCACAGATACGCAGTATTTT. Translated, it gives CASSASTDTQYF.

By share of the sample, this clone is large. The chain is built from TRBV7-9 and TRBJ2-1; TRBD1 is a possible D gene (5 bases). Germline V CDR1 and CDR2: SEHNR, FQNEAQ (reference sequence). Trimming took off 3 bases at V and 4 bases at J, with 10 bases between the two ends. The CDR3 length is 14 residues. CDR3 sequence reads: CASSFTQGYNEQFF. The CDR3 DNA is TGTGCCAGCAGCTTCACCCAGGGTTACAATGAGCAGTTCTTC.

The chain recombines TRBV3-1 (or the pseudogene TRBV3-2) with TRBJ2-3; D remains ambiguous. There are 14 residues in the CDR3. Germline CDR1 reads LGHDT; CDR2 reads YNNKEL (reference sequence). The ends were cut back, 4 bases at V and 6 bases at J, with 14 bases in the middle. The CDR3 DNA reads TGTGCCAGCAGCCCATCGGCGGTTGGGGATACGCAGTATTTT. It yields the protein CASSPSAVGDTQYF.

The chain couples TRBV5-5 to TRBJ1-1, with 9 bases aligning to TRBD1. The CDR3 has 16 amino acids. With V trimmed by 3 bases and J by 0 bases, 6 bases remained unmatched. Looked up from germline, CDR1 is SGHKS and CDR2 is YYEKEE (reference sequence). The CDR3 bases are TGTGCCAGCAGCTGGGGGACAGGGAGAATGAACACTGAAGCTTTCTTT. Translating it yields CASSWGTGRMNTEAFF.

The sample holds one count of this clone. V and J are TRBV6-4 and TRBJ2-4, with D unresolved. With 0 bases removed from V and 7 bases from J, the gap between germline ends came to 16 bases. Germline CDR1 and CDR2: MRHNA and SNTAGT. This CDR3 is 16 amino acids long. In nucleotides, the CDR3 is TGTGCCAGCAGTGACTCGGTCGAGGATCACTACAACATTCAGTACTTC. It yields the protein CASSDSVEDHYNIQYF.

This rearrangement joins TRBV2 to TRBJ1-2, with D tentatively TRBD1 (5 bases). CDR1 is SNHLY, CDR2 FYNNEI, per germline. Between the trimmed V and J ends, which lost 1 base and 4 bases, there was a span of 13 bases. The CDR3 extends over 15 amino acids. CDR3 nucleotides: TGTGCCAGCAGTGAAGTAGTGGGGCAGGGCTATGGCTACACCTTC. Amino acid sequence: CASSEVVGQGYGYTF. The entire variable domain, with the rest obtained from reference TRBV2 and TRBJ1-2, is as follows: EPEVTQTPSHQVTQMGQEVILRCVPISNHLYFYWYRQILGQKVEFLVSFYNNEISEKSEIFDDQFSVERPDGSNFTLKIRSTKLEDSAMYFCASSEVVGQGYGYTFGSGTRLTVV.

This sequence joins TRBV7-2 and TRBJ1-6; D possibly corresponds to TRBD1 (5 bases). Germline V gene lookup returns CDR1 SGHTA and CDR2 FQGNSA. The CDR3 contains 14 residues. Deletions cut 3 bases from V and 7 bases from J, with 10 bases between. DNA for the CDR3: TGTGCCAGCAGCTTTTTGGGGGAGAATTCACCCCTCCACTTT. This translates into CASSFLGENSPLHF.

J is TRBJ1-4 and V is TRBV9, with D unclear. Germline-derived CDR1 and CDR2 are SGDLS and YYNGEE. This CDR3 has 13 residues. The V and J ends lost 5 bases and 7 bases respectively, with 12 bases between them. CDR3 DNA: TGTGCCAGCAGTTTGGGGTCTTCTGAAAAACTGTTTTTT. It encodes CASSLGSSEKLFF.

V usage is TRBV29-1 and J usage is TRBJ1-2; D ambiguous. Germline loops: CDR1 SQVTM, CDR2 ANQGSEA. The V end was cut by 4 bases, the J end by 1 base, with 7 bases between. The CDR3 contains 12 residues. CDR3 sequence (DNA): TGCAGCGTTGGGTCCTTTAACTATGGCTACACCTTC. This translates into CSVGSFNYGYTF.

Written as DNA, the CDR3 is TGTGCCAGCAGCTTGAACCAGGGGGCCTTCTACGAGCAGTACTTC. This encodes CASSLNQGAFYEQYF. The V and J genes are TRBV5-5 and TRBJ2-7, with 8 nucleotides matching TRBD1. Germline CDR1 and CDR2: SGHKS and YYEKEE (reference sequence). The ends lost 1 base at V and 3 bases at J; junction bases unmatched: 6. This CDR3 is built from 15 residues.

This sequence joins TRBV19 and TRBJ1-5, with no clear D. V was pared by 1 base and J by 7 bases, with 14 bases between. Germline V gene sequence: CDR1 LNHDA, CDR2 SQIVND (reference sequence). The CDR3 runs 15 residues. The CDR3 DNA reads as TGTGCCAGTAGTATAGTAGCGGTGGACCGGCAGCCCCAGCATTTT. Protein sequence: CASSIVAVDRQPQHF. The full variable domain, in which reference TRBV19 and TRBJ1-5 provide the parts outside the CDR3, is DGGITQSPKYLFRKEGQNVTLSCEQNLNHDAMYWYRQDPGQGLRLIYYSQIVNDFQKGDIAEGYSVSREKKESFPLTVTSAQKNPTAFYLCASSIVAVDRQPQHFGDGTRLSIL.

In its sample, this clone was seen once. CDR3 bases: TGTGCCAGCAGGGACAGCCACTACGAGGAGCAGTACTTC. Protein product: CASRDSHYEEQYF. J is TRBJ2-7 and V is TRBV6-5; D may be TRBD1 (6 bases). Trimming shortened V by 6 bases and J by 7 bases, and 16 bases separated the two germline ends. Germline CDR1 reads MNHEY; CDR2 reads SVGAGI. This CDR3 is built from 13 residues.

This chain uses TRBV7-9 with TRBJ1-4; TRBD1 might be the D (6 bases). This CDR3 has 17 residues. V shed 3 bases and J shed 4 bases, with 18 bases lying between them. Germline loops: CDR1 SEHNR, CDR2 FQNEAQ (reference sequence). CDR3 nucleotide sequence: TGTGCCAGCAGCTTCGTGCAGGGACACGCGGGTAATGAAAAACTGTTTTTT. This translates into CASSFVQGHAGNEKLFF.

The rearrangement uses TRBV19 and TRBJ2-7; D may be TRBD2 (6 bases). Germline V gene data show CDR1 as LNHDA and CDR2 as SQIVND (reference sequence). CDR3 size: 14 residues. V was shortened by 6 bases and J by 5 bases, with 17 bases between the two germline ends. CDR3 sequence reads: CASRRRGSGNEQYF. The DNA of the CDR3 is TGTGCCAGTAGACGTCGGGGGAGTGGAAACGAGCAGTACTTC.

This clone has just a few counts. The J gene is TRBJ2-1, the V gene TRBV5-1; D not resolved. The V end was cut by 0 bases, the J end by 8 bases, with 6 bases between. Germline V gives CDR1 SGHRS, CDR2 YFSETQ. The CDR3 runs 12 residues. DNA of the CDR3: TGCGCCAGCAGCTTGGCTTGGGATGAGCAGTTCTTC. Protein sequence: CASSLAWDEQFF.

The genes are TRBV7-2 and TRBJ1-5; no clear D. Germline CDR1 and CDR2: SGHTA and FQGNSA. This CDR3 is 14 amino acids long. V was clipped by 0 bases and J by 5 bases, with 8 bases between them. The CDR3 reads CASSLAAGYQPQHF. The CDR3 DNA sequence: TGTGCCAGCAGCTTAGCGGCAGGTTATCAGCCCCAGCATTTT.

The chain joins TRBV13 to TRBJ2-7, with TRBD1 matching 10 bases. The CDR3 contains 15 residues. Germline CDR1 reads PRHDT; CDR2 reads FYEKMQ (reference sequence). V gave up 5 bases and J gave up 5 bases; unmatched junction bases: 9. CDR3 sequence: CASSPRQGANHEQYF. The CDR3, as DNA: TGTGCCAGCAGCCCTAGACAGGGGGCGAACCACGAGCAGTACTTC.